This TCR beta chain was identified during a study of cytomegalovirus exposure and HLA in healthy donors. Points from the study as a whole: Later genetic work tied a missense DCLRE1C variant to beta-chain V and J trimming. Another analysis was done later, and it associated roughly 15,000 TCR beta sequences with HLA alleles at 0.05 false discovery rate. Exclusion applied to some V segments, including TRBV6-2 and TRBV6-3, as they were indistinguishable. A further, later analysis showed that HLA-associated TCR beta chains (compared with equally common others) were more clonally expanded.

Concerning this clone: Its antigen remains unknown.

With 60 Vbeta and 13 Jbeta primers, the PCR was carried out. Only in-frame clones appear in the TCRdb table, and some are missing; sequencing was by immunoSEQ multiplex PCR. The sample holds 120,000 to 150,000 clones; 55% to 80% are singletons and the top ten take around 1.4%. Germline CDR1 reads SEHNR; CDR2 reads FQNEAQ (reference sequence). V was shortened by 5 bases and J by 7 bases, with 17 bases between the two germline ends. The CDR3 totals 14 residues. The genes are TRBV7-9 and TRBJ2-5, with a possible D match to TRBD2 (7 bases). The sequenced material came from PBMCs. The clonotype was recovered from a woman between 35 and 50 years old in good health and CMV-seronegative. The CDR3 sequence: CASSPGGGSTTQYF. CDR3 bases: TGTGCCAGCAGCCCCGGCGGGGGCTCAACGACCCAGTACTTC.